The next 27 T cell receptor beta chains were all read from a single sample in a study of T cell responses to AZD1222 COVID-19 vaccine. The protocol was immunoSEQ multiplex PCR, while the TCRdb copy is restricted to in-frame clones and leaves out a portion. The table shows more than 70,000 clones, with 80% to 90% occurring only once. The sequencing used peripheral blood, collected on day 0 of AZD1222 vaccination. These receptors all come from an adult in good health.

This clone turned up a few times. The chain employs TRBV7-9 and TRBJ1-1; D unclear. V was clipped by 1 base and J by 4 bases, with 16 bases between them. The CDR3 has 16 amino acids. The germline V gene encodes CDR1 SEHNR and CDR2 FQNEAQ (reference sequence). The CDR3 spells CASSLDPLTPATEAFF. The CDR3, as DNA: TGTGCCAGCAGCTTAGATCCGCTGACCCCTGCCACTGAAGCTTTCTTT.

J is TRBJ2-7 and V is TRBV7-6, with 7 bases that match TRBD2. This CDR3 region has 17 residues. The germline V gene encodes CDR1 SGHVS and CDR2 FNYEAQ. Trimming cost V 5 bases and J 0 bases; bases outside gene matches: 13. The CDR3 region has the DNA TGTGCCAGCAGCCAACCCTTCGCTAGCGGAAGCTCCTACGAGCAGTACTTC. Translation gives CASSQPFASGSSYEQYF.

The CDR3 protein is CASSESGGGDTQYF. As DNA, the CDR3 is TGTGCCAGCAGTGAGTCAGGGGGAGGTGATACGCAGTATTTT. This chain links TRBV2 with TRBJ2-3, with TRBD1 as a possible D gene (7 bases). Trimming shortened V by 3 bases and J by 6 bases, and 13 bases separated the two germline ends. The CDR3 has 14 amino acids. Germline V gene data show CDR1 as SNHLY and CDR2 as FYNNEI.

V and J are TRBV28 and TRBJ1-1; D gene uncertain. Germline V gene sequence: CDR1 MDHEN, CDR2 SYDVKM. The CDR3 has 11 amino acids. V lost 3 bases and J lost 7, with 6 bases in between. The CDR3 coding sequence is TGTGCCAGCAGTTTCGGGAATGAAGCTTTCTTT. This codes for CASSFGNEAFF.

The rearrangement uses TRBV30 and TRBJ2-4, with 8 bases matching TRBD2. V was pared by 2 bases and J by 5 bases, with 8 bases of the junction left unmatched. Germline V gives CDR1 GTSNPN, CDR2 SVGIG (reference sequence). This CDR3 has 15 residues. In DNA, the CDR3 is TGTGCCTGGAGTTATCCAGCGGGAGTCCAAAACATTCAGTACTTC. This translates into CAWSYPAGVQNIQYF.

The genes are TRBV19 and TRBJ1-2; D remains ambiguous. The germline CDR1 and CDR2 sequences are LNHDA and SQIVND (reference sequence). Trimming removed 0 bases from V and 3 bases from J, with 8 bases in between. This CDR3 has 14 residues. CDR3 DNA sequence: TGTGCCAGTAGTATAGACAGGACCGACTATGGCTACACCTTC. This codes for CASSIDRTDYGYTF.

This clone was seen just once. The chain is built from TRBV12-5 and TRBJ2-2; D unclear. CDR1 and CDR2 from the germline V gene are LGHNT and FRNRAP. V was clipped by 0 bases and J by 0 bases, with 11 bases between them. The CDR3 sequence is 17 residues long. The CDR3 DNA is TGTGCTAGTGGTTTGGTACGTAGCCGGCCGAACACCGGGGAGCTGTTTTTT. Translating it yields CASGLVRSRPNTGELFF.

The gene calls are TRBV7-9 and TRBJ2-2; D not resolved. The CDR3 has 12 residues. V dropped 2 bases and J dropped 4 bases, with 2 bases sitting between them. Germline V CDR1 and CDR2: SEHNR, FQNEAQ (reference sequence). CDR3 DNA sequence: TGTGCCAGCAGCTTAATCACCGGGGAGCTGTTTTTT. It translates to CASSLITGELFF.

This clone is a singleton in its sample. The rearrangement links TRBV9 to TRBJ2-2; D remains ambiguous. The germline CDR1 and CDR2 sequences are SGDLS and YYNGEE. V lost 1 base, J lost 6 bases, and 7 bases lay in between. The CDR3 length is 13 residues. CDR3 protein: CASSVFWAGELFF. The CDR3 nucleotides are TGTGCCAGCAGCGTATTCTGGGCCGGGGAGCTGTTTTTT. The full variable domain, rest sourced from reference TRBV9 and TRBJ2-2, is DSGVTQTPKHLITATGQRVTLRCSPRSGDLSVYWYQQSLDQGLQFLIQYYNGEERAKGNILERFSAQQFPDLHSELNLSSLELGDSALYFCASSVFWAGELFFGEGSRLTVL.

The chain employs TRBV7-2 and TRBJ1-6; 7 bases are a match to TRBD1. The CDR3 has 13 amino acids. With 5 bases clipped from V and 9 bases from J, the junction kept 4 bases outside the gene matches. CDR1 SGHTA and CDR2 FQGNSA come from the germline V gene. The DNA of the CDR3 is TGTGCCAGCAGCAACCCAGGGGGTTCACCCCTCCACTTT. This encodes CASSNPGGSPLHF.

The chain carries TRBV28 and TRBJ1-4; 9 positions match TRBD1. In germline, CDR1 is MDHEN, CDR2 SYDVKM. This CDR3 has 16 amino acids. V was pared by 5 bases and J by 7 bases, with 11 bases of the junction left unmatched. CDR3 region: CASSTGQGRGTEKLFF. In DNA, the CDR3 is TGTGCCAGCAGTACGGGACAGGGAAGAGGAACTGAAAAACTGTTTTTT.

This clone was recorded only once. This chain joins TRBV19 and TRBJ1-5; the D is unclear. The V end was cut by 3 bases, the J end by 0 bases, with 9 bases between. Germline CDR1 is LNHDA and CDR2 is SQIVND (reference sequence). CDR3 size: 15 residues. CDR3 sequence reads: CASSIAGYSNQPQHF. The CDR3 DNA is TGTGCCAGTAGTATCGCGGGTTATAGCAATCAGCCCCAGCATTTT.

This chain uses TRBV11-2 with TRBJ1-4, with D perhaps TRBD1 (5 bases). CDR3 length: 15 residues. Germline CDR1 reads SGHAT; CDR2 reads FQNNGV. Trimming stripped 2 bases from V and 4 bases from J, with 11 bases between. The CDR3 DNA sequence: TGTGCCAGCAGCTTAACAGGAGCCCGTAATGAAAAACTGTTTTTT. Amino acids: CASSLTGARNEKLFF.

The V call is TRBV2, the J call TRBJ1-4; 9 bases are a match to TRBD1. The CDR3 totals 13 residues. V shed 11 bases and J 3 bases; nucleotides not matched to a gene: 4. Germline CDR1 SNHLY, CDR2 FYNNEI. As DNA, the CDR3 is TGTGCCGGTCGACAGGGGGCTAATGAAAAACTGTTTTTT. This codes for CAGRQGANEKLFF.

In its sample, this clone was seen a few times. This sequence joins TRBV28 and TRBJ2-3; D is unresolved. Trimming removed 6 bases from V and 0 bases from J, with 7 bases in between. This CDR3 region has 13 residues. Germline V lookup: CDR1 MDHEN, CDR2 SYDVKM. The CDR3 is CASRAQSTDTQYF. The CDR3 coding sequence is TGTGCCAGCAGGGCACAAAGCACAGATACGCAGTATTTT. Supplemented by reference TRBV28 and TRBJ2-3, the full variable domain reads DVKVTQSSRYLVKRTGEKVFLECVQDMDHENMFWYRQDPGLGLRLIYFSYDVKMKEKGDIPEGYSVSREKKERFSLILESASTNQTSMYLCASRAQSTDTQYFGPGTRLTVL.

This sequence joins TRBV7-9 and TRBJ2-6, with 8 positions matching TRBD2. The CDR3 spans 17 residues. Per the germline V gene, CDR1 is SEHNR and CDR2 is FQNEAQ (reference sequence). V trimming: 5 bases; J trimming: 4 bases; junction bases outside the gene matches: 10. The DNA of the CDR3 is TGTGCCAGCAGCCCCCCGGGGGGGGTAAGAGGGGCCAACGTCCTGACTTTC. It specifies CASSPPGGVRGANVLTF.

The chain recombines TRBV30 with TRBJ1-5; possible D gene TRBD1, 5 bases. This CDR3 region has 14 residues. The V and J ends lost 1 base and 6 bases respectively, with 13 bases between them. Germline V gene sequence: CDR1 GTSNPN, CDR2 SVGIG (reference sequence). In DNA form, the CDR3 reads TGTGCCTGGAGTGGGTCCAGGGTGAGTCAGCCCCAGCATTTT. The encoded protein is CAWSGSRVSQPQHF.

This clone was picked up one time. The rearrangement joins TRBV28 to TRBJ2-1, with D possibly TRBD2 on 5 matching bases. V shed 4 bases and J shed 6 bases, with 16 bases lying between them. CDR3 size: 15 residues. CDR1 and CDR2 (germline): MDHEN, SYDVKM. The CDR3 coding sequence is TGTGCCAGCAGTTCTACCCCCCCTACTAGCAATGAGCAGTTCTTC. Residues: CASSSTPPTSNEQFF. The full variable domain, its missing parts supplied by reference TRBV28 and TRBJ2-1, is DVKVTQSSRYLVKRTGEKVFLECVQDMDHENMFWYRQDPGLGLRLIYFSYDVKMKEKGDIPEGYSVSREKKERFSLILESASTNQTSMYLCASSSTPPTSNEQFFGPGTRLTVL.

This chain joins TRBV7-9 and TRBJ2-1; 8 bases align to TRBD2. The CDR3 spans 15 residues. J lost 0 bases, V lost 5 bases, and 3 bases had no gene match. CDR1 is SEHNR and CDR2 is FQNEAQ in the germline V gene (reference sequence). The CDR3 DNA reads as TGTGCCAGCAGCATGGGACTAGGCTCCTACAATGAGCAGTTCTTC. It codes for CASSMGLGSYNEQFF.

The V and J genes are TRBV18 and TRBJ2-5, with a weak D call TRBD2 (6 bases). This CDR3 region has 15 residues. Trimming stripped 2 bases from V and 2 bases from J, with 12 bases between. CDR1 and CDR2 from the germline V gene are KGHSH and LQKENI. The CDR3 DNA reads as TGTGCCAGCTCACCATCCGGGAGCAGACAAGAGACCCAGTACTTC. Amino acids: CASSPSGSRQETQYF.

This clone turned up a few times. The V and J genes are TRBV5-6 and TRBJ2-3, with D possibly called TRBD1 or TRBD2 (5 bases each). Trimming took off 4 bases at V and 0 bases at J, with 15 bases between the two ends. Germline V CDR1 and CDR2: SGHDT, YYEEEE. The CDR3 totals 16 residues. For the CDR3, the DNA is TGTGCCAGCAGCCAGTTGGGGGACCCAAGCACAGATACGCAGTATTTT. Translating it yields CASSQLGDPSTDTQYF.

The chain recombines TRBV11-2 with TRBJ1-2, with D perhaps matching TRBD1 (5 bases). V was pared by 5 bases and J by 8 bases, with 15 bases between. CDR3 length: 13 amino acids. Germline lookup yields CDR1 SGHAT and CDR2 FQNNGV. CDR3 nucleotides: TGTGCCAGCAGCCAGTCCGGGACGAGGGGCTACACCTTC. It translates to CASSQSGTRGYTF.

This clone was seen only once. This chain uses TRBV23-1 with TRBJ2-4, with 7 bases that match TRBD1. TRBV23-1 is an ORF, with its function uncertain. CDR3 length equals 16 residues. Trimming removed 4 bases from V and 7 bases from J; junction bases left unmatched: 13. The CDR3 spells CASSLSRTGVMNIQYF. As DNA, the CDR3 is TGCGCCAGCAGTCTGTCGCGCACAGGGGTAATGAACATTCAGTACTTC.

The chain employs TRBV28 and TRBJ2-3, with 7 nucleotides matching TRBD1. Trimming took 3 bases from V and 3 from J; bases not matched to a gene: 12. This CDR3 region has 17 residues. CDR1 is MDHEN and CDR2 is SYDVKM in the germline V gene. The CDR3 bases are TGTGCCAGCAGTTTGAGCGTTTTAGGACAGGTAACAGATACGCAGTATTTT. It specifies CASSLSVLGQVTDTQYF.

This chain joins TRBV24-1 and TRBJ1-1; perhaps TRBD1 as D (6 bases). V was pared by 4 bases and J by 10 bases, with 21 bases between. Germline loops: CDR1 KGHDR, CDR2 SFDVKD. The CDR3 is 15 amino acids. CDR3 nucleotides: TGTGCCACCAGTGACCCCTCCTTGGACAGCCACACAGCTTTCTTT. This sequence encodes CATSDPSLDSHTAFF.

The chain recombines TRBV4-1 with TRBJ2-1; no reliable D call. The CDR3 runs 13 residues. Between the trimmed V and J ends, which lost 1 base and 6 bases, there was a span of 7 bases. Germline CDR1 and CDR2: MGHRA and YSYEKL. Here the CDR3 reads CASSQASSNEQFF. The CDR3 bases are TGCGCCAGCAGCCAAGCCAGCTCCAATGAGCAGTTCTTC.

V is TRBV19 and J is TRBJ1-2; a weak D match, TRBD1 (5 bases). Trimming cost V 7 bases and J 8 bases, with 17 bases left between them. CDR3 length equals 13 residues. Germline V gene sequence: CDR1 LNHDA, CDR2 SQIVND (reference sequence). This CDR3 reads CASTKAGHRGYTF. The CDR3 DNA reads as TGTGCCAGTACTAAGGCAGGGCACCGCGGCTACACCTTC. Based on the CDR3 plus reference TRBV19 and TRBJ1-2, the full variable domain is DGGITQSPKYLFRKEGQNVTLSCEQNLNHDAMYWYRQDPGQGLRLIYYSQIVNDFQKGDIAEGYSVSREKKESFPLTVTSAQKNPTAFYLCASTKAGHRGYTFGSGTRLTVV.